This TCR beta chain was recovered during a study of T-cell reconstitution after alpha-beta-depleted transplantation in children. Study-wide results and caveats: Most T-cell counts and diversity one year after the transplant came from T cells that were newly produced. The origin of alpha-beta T cells about two months after transplant was reportedly several hundred expanded graft clones. Elevated TCRbeta diversity at day 60 was traced, in some patients, to surviving recipient T cells and thymic progenitors.

V gave up 6 bases and J gave up 12 bases, with 18 bases separating them. Germline loops: CDR1 SGHTA, CDR2 FQGTGA. There are 12 residues in the CDR3. Comments on this clonotype: Its antigen is unidentified.

A TCRbeta library incorporating unique molecular identifiers was prepared. TCRdb ran MiXCR on the PCR reads and lists one entry per CDR3 protein. The table records some 350,000 distinct CDR3 sequences, roughly 17% of them present only once. The chain joins TRBV7-3 to TRBJ2-7; D possibly matches TRBD1 or TRBD2 (5 bases each). Sequenced here: PBMCs, mostly from graft donor cells, sampled 360 days after TCRalphabeta/CD19-depleted stem cell transplant. This TCR was sampled from a male patient between 2 and 10 years old who had a stem cell transplant for acute lymphoblastic leukemia, so the T cells may come from the graft donor. In DNA form, the CDR3 reads TGTGCCAGCAGGGGGGTCGGTCTAAGCCCGTACTTC. Amino acid sequence: CASRGVGLSPYF.